Shown below are 13 T cell receptor beta chains from a single sample sequenced in a study of shared clonotypes between healthy human individuals. The data were produced by immunoSEQ multiplex PCR, yet TCRdb's version contains in-frame clones alone and is incomplete. The sample yields a few hundred thousand clones, about 97% seen once. Sequenced sample: naive CD4+ T cells sorted from blood. Subset specified: CD45RA+ positively selected. The receptors originated from a woman aged 25 to 39 in good health.

V gene TRBV5-1 combines with J gene TRBJ2-5; D is ambiguous. This CDR3 is 14 amino acids long. The V end was cut by 8 bases, the J end by 2 bases, with 16 bases between. From germline, CDR1 is SGHRS and CDR2 YFSETQ. CDR3 DNA: TGCGCCAGTTGGACGGCACAACGGCAAGAGACCCAGTACTTC. Protein product: CASWTAQRQETQYF.

The chain links TRBV5-1 to TRBJ1-1; D not resolved. Germline CDR1 SGHRS, CDR2 YFSETQ. Trimming shortened V by 0 bases and J by 1 base, and 13 bases separated the two germline ends. The CDR3 covers 16 residues. This chain's CDR3 is CASSLAAAGQNTEAFF. CDR3 nucleotides: TGCGCCAGCAGCTTGGCTGCAGCCGGGCAGAACACTGAAGCTTTCTTT.

CDR3 loop: CASSFQAFTGELFF. The CDR3 nucleotides are TGTGCCAGCAGCTTCCAGGCCTTCACCGGGGAGCTGTTTTTT. The chain carries TRBV7-9 and TRBJ2-2; the D is unclear. The germline CDR1 and CDR2 sequences are SEHNR and FQNEAQ (reference sequence). V was trimmed by 3 bases and J by 4 bases, leaving 9 bases between them. The CDR3 has 14 residues.

As regards this clone: Within the sample, other DNA sequences also encode this same CDR3. The V gene is TRBV28, the J gene TRBJ2-5; no clear D gene. The germline V gene has CDR1 MDHEN and CDR2 SYDVKM. V gave up 3 bases and J gave up 5 bases, with 4 bases separating them. There are 11 residues in the CDR3. CDR3 bases: TGTGCCAGCAGTTTCGGCGAGACCCAGTACTTC. This codes for CASSFGETQYF.

CDR3 bases: TGTGCCAGCAGCTTGGCTAGCGCAGAGACCCAGTACTTC. Translated: CASSLASAETQYF. The chain links TRBV5-4 to TRBJ2-5; D is possibly TRBD2 (6 bases). V gave up 0 bases and J gave up 4 bases, with 7 bases separating them. CDR1 SGHNT and CDR2 YYREEE come from the germline V gene (reference sequence). There are 13 residues in the CDR3.

The V call is TRBV6-1, the J call TRBJ1-5; no clear D gene. Trimming took off 3 bases at V and 5 bases at J, with 11 bases between the two ends. The CDR3 totals 14 residues. Germline loops: CDR1 MNHNS, CDR2 SASEGT. The CDR3 DNA follows: TGTGCCAGCAGTGACAGCCGAAACCATCAGCCCCAGCATTTT. This translates into CASSDSRNHQPQHF.

CDR3 region: CATSRGPYYEQYF. The CDR3 nucleotides are TGTGCCACCAGCAGAGGGCCGTACTACGAGCAGTACTTC. V and J are TRBV15 and TRBJ2-7; D is ambiguous. Germline lookup yields CDR1 LNHNV and CDR2 YYDKDF (reference sequence). CDR3 length equals 13 residues. V lost 1 base, J lost 3 bases, and 7 bases lay in between. Full variable domain (rest looked up from reference TRBV15 and TRBJ2-7): DAMVIQNPRYQVTQFGKPVTLSCSQTLNHNVMYWYQQKSSQAPKLLFHYYDKDFNNEADTPDNFQSRRPNTSFCFLDIRSPGLGDTAMYLCATSRGPYYEQYFGPGTRLTVT.

The chain couples TRBV2 to TRBJ2-1, with 8 bases matching TRBD2. The CDR3 length is 15 residues. Per the germline V gene, CDR1 is SNHLY and CDR2 is FYNNEI. V trimming: 6 bases; J trimming: 0 bases; junction bases outside the gene matches: 4. The CDR3 DNA reads as TGTGCCAGCAGGGGCGGGAGGAGCTCCTACAATGAGCAGTTCTTC. Its translation is CASRGGRSSYNEQFF.

CDR3 sequence (DNA): TGTGCCAGCAGCTTAATGCGGGTGAATTCACCCCTCCACTTT. This encodes CASSLMRVNSPLHF. This chain joins TRBV7-2 and TRBJ1-6, with no clear D. Germline V gene data show CDR1 as SGHTA and CDR2 as FQGNSA. The CDR3 is 14 amino acids. V lost 2 bases to trimming and J lost 7 bases, with 9 bases between them.

The chain is built from TRBV28 and TRBJ2-5; D gene uncertain. V was shortened by 3 bases and J by 3 bases, with 14 bases between the two germline ends. This CDR3 region has 15 residues. Germline V gene sequence: CDR1 MDHEN, CDR2 SYDVKM. CDR3 sequence reads: CASSFRGPQEETQYF. The CDR3 nucleotides are TGTGCCAGCAGTTTCCGCGGACCCCAGGAAGAGACCCAGTACTTC.

This chain links TRBV19 with TRBJ2-7, with D possibly TRBD2 on 6 matching bases. Germline values: CDR1 LNHDA, CDR2 SQIVND (reference sequence). Trimming took off 3 bases at V and 4 bases at J, with 13 bases between the two ends. This CDR3 spans 14 amino acids. The CDR3 sequence: CASSISGGPYEQYF. DNA of the CDR3: TGTGCCAGTAGTATTTCCGGGGGACCTTACGAGCAGTACTTC.

This CDR3 is CASSYSLGRDEQFF. CDR3 DNA sequence: TGTGCCAGCAGTTACTCGCTCGGGAGGGATGAGCAGTTCTTC. V and J are TRBV6-5 and TRBJ2-1; 8 positions match TRBD2. The CDR3 loop spans 14 amino acids. J gave up 8 bases and V 0 bases, and 3 bases lay outside the gene matches. Germline-derived CDR1 and CDR2 are MNHEY and SVGAGI.

The genes are TRBV5-1 and TRBJ2-7; D is unresolved. Trimming cost V 0 bases and J 2 bases, with 12 bases left between them. Germline-derived CDR1 and CDR2 are SGHRS and YFSETQ. The CDR3 runs 15 residues. The CDR3 DNA reads TGCGCCAGCAGCTTGGCCTCAGGATTCACCTACGAGCAGTACTTC. Residues: CASSLASGFTYEQYF.